The T cell receptor (beta chain) described here comes from a study of blood T cells in healthy people across ages. It was with a sample-barcoded 5' primer and a J-beta primer mix that a second PCR of roughly 6 to 11 cycles was run. TCRdb called the 5' RACE reads again in MiXCR, with one record for every CDR3 protein. The sample contains 1.5 million to 2 million distinct CDR3 sequences, 28% of which appear only once. The CDR3 is 14 residues long. Germline lookup yields CDR1 LGHNT and CDR2 FRNRAP. V was pared by 6 bases and J by 13 bases, with 15 bases of the junction left unmatched. Every donor contributed roughly 10 milliliters of peripheral blood by blood draw. Extracted total RNA amounted to at least 5.5 micrograms for each sample. Worth noting for this clonotype: Its antigen is still unknown.

Regarding the study as a whole: The diversity estimates, figures obtained from one million T cells, were considered underestimates. Long-lived donors carried more naive CD4+ cells and greater diversity than aged donors.

The sequenced material came from blood. The gene calls are TRBV12-5 and TRBJ2-1; 7 bases match TRBD1. This receptor was taken from a woman aged 25 to 45 in good health. For the CDR3, the DNA is TGTGCTAGTGGCCATCCGGGACAGTGCCCCGATCAGTTCTTC. This encodes CASGHPGQCPDQFF. Using reference TRBV12-5 and TRBJ2-1 for the parts outside the CDR3, the full variable domain is DARVTQTPRHKVTEMGQEVTMRCQPILGHNTVFWYRQTMMQGLELLAYFRNRAPLDDSGMPKDRFSAEMPDATLATLKIQPSEPRDSAVYFCASGHPGQCPDQFFGPGTRLTVL.